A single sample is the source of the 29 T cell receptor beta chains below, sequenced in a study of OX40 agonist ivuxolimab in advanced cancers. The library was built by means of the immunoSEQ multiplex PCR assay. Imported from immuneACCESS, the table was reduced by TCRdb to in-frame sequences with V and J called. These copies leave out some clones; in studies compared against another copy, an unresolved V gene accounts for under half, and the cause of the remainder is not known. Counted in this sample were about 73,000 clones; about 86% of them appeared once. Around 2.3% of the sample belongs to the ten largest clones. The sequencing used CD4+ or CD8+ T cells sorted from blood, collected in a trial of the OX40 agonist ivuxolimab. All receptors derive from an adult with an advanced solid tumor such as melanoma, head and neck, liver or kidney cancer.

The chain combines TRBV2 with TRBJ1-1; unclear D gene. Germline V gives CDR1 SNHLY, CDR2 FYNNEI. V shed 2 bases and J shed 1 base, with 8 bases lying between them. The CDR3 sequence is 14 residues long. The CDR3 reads CASSEQRGNTEAFF. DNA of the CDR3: TGTGCCAGCAGTGAACAACGGGGGAACACTGAAGCTTTCTTT.

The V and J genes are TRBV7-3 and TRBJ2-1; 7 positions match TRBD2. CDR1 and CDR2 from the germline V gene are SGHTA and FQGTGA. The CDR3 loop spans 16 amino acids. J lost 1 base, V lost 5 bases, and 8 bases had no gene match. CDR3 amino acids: CASSPWGGTSYNEQFF. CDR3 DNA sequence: TGTGCCAGCAGCCCGTGGGGAGGGACTTCCTACAATGAGCAGTTCTTC.

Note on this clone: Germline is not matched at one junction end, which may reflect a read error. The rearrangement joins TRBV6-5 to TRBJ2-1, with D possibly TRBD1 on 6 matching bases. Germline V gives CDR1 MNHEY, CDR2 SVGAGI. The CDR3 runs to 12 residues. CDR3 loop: CASSGGRAAPVF. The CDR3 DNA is TGTGCCAGCAGTGGGGGCCGGGCGGCCCCAGTCTTC.

CDR3 nucleotides: TGTGCCTGGTCGACAGATGATAGCAATCAGCCCCAGCATTTT. It codes for CAWSTDDSNQPQHF. V is TRBV30 and J is TRBJ1-5; tentatively, D is TRBD1 (5 bases). Trimming took 5 bases from V and 0 from J, leaving 11 bases between them. Germline-derived CDR1 and CDR2 are GTSNPN and SVGIG (reference sequence). The CDR3 is 14 amino acids.

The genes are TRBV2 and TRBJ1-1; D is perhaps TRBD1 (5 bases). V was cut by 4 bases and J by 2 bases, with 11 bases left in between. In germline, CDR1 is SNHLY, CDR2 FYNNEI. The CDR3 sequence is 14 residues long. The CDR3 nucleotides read TGTGCCAGCAGTGCGGGGGGAGTTAACACTGAAGCTTTCTTT. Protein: CASSAGGVNTEAFF. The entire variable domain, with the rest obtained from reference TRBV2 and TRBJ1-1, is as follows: EPEVTQTPSHQVTQMGQEVILRCVPISNHLYFYWYRQILGQKVEFLVSFYNNEISEKSEIFDDQFSVERPDGSNFTLKIRSTKLEDSAMYFCASSAGGVNTEAFFGQGTRLTVV.

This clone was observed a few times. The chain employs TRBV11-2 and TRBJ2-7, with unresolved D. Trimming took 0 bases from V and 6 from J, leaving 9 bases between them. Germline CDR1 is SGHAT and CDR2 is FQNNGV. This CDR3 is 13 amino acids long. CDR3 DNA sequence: TGTGCCAGCAGCTTAGAGCCTCCGGGCGAGCAGTACTTC. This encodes CASSLEPPGEQYF.

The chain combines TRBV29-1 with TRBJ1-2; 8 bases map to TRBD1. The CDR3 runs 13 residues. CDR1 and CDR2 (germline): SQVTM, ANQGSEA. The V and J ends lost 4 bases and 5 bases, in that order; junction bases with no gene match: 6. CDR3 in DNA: TGCAGCGTTGCGGACAGGGAGGGATATGGCTACACCTTC. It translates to CSVADREGYGYTF.

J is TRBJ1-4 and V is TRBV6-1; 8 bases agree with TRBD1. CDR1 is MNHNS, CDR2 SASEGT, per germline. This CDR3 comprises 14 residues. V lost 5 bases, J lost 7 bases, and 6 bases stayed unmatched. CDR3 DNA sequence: TGTGCCAGCAGTTCAGGGGGCGCCGGTGAAAAACTGTTTTTT. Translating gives CASSSGGAGEKLFF.

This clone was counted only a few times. The CDR3 nucleotides read TGTGCCAGCAGAGTCCGGGACGGTGGAAACACCATATATTTT. Translating gives CASRVRDGGNTIYF. J is TRBJ1-3 and V is TRBV2; weak D call: TRBD1 (5 bases). Trimming took off 6 bases at V and 3 bases at J, with 12 bases between the two ends. CDR3 length: 14 residues. Looked up from germline, CDR1 is SNHLY and CDR2 is FYNNEI.

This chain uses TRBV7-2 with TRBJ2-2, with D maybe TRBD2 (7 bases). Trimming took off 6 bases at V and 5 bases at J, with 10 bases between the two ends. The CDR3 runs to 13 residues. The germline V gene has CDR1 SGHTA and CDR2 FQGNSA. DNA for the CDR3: TGTGCCAGCAGGGGAGGGGGGACCGGGGAGCTGTTTTTT. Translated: CASRGGGTGELFF.

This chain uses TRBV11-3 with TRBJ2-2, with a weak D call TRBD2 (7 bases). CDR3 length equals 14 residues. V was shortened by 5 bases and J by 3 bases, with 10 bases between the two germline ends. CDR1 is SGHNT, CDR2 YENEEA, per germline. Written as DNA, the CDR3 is TGTGCCAGCAGCGGGAGGGGGGACACCGGGGAGCTGTTTTTT. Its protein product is CASSGRGDTGELFF. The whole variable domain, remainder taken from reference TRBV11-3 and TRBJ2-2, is EAGVVQSPRYKIIEKKQPVAFWCNPISGHNTLYWYLQNLGQGPELLIRYENEEAVDDSQLPKDRFSAERLKGVDSTLKIQPAELGDSAVYLCASSGRGDTGELFFGEGSRLTVL.

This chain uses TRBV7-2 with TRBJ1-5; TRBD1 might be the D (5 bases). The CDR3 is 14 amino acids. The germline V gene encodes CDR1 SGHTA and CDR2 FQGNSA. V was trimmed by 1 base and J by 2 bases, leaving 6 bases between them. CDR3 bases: TGTGCCAGCAGCTTAGGGGGGGGCAATCAGCCCCAGCATTTT. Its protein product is CASSLGGGNQPQHF.

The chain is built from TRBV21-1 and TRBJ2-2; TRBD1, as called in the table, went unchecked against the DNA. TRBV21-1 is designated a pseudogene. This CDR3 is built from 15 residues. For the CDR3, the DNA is TGTGCCAGCAGCACCGCAGGGGTAAAAACCGGGGAGCTGTTTTTT. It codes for CASSTAGVKTGELFF.

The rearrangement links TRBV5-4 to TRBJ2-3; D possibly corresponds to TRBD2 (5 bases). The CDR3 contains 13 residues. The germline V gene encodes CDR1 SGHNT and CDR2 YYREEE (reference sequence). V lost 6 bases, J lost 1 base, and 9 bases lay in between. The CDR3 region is CASTWRGTDTQYF. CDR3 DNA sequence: TGTGCCAGCACCTGGCGGGGCACAGATACGCAGTATTTT.

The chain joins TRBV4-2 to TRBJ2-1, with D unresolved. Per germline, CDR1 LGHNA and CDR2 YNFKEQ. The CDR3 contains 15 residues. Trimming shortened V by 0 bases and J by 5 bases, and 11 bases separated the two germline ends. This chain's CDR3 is CASSQEVGKHNEQFF. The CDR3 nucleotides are TGTGCCAGCAGCCAAGAAGTAGGCAAACACAATGAGCAGTTCTTC.

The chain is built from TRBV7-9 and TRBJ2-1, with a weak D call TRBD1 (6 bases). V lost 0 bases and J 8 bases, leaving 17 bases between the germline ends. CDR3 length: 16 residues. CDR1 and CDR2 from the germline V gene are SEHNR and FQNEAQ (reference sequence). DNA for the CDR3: TGTGCCAGCAGCTTAGCGTGGGGGCCGGTGACCGATGAGCAGTTCTTC. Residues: CASSLAWGPVTDEQFF.

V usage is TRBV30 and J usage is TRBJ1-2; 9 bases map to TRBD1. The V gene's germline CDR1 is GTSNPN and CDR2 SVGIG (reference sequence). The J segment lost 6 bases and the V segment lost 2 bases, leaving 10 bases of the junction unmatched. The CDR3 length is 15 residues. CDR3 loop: CAWSPVWDREHGYTF. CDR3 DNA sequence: TGTGCCTGGAGTCCAGTTTGGGACAGGGAACATGGCTACACCTTC.

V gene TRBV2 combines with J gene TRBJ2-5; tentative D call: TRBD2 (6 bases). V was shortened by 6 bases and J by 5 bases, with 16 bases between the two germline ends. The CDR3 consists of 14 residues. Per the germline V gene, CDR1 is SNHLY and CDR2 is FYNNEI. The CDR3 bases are TGTGCCAGCAGCGTCGGGGGAGGAGGGGAGACCCAGTACTTC. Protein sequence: CASSVGGGGETQYF. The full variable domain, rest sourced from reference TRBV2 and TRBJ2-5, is EPEVTQTPSHQVTQMGQEVILRCVPISNHLYFYWYRQILGQKVEFLVSFYNNEISEKSEIFDDQFSVERPDGSNFTLKIRSTKLEDSAMYFCASSVGGGGETQYFGPGTRLLVL.

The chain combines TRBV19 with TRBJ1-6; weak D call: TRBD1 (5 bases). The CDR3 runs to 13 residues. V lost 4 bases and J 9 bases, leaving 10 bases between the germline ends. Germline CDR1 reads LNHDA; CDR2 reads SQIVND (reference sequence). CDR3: CASSRQFTSPLHF. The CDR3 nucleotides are TGTGCCAGTAGTAGACAGTTTACTTCACCCCTCCACTTT.

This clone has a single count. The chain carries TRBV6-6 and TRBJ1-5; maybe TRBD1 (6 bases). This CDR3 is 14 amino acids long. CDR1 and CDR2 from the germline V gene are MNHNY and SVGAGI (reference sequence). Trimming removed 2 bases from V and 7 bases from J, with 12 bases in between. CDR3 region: CASSYTVGGQPQHF. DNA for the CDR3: TGTGCCAGCAGTTACACGGTCGGGGGCCAGCCCCAGCATTTT.

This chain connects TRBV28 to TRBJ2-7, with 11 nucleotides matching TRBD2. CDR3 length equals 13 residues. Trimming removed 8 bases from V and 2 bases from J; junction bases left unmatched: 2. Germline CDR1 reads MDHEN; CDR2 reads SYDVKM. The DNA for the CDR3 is TGTGCCAGCCATAGCGGGGGGGCCTACGAGCAGTACTTC. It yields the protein CASHSGGAYEQYF.

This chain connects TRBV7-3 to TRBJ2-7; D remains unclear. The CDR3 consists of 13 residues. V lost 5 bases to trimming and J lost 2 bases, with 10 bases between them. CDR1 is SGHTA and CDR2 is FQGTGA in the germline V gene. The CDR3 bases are TGTGCCAGCAGCGCGGACGAGACCTACGAGCAGTACTTC. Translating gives CASSADETYEQYF.

The CDR3 sequence: CAWTGVNTEAFF. The CDR3 DNA reads as TGTGCCTGGACAGGGGTGAACACTGAAGCTTTCTTT. This chain uses TRBV30 with TRBJ1-1; D is perhaps TRBD1 (6 bases). CDR3 length: 12 residues. With 4 bases removed from V and 0 bases from J, the gap between germline ends came to 6 bases. Germline V gene data show CDR1 as GTSNPN and CDR2 as SVGIG (reference sequence). Supplemented by reference TRBV30 and TRBJ1-1, the full variable domain reads SQTIHQWPATLVQPVGSPLSLECTVEGTSNPNLYWYRQAAGRGLQLLFYSVGIGQISSEVPQNLSASRPQDRQFILSSKKLLLSDSGFYLCAWTGVNTEAFFGQGTRLTVV.

CDR3 region: CASSTGSNQPQHF. In DNA, the CDR3 is TGTGCCAGCAGTACAGGGAGCAATCAGCCCCAGCATTTT. V and J are TRBV2 and TRBJ1-5; weak D call: TRBD1 (6 bases). Germline assignment: CDR1 SNHLY and CDR2 FYNNEI. This CDR3 contains 13 residues. V lost 5 bases and J lost 1, with 6 bases in between.

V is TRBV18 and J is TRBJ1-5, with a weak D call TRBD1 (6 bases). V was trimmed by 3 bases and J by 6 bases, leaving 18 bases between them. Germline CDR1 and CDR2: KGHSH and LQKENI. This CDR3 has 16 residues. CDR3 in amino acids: CASSPYTTGHGQPQHF. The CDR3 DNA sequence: TGTGCCAGCTCACCCTACACCACAGGGCACGGTCAGCCCCAGCATTTT. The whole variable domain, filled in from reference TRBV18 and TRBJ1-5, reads NAGVMQNPRHLVRRRGQEARLRCSPMKGHSHVYWYRQLPEEGLKFMVYLQKENIIDESGMPKERFSAEFPKEGPSILRIQQVVRGDSAAYFCASSPYTTGHGQPQHFGDGTRLSIL.

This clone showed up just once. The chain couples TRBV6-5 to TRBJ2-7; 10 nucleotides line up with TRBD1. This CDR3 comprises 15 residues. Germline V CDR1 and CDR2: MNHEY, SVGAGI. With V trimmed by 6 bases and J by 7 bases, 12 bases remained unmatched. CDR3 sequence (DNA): TGTGCCAGCAGCGGAACCGGGACAGGGGCGCGGGAGCAGTACTTC. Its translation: CASSGTGTGAREQYF.

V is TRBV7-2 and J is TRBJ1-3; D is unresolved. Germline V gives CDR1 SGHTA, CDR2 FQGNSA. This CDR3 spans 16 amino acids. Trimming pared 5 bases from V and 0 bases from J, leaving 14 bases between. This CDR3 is CASSPPGATSGNTIYF. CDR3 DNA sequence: TGTGCCAGCAGCCCCCCGGGAGCCACCTCTGGAAACACCATATATTTT.

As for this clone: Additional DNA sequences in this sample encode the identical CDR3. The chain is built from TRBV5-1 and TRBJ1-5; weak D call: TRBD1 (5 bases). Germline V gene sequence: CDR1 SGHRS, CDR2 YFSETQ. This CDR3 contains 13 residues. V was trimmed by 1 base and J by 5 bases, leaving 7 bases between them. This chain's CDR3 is CASSLLGDQPQHF. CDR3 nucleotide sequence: TGCGCCAGCAGCTTGTTAGGGGATCAGCCCCAGCATTTT.

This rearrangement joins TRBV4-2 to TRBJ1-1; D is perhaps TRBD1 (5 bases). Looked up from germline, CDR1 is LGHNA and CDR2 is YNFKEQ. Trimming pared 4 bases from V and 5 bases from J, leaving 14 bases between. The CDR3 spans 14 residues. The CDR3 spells CASSPEGARTEAFF. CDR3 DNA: TGTGCCAGCAGCCCCGAAGGGGCCAGGACTGAAGCTTTCTTT.